This T cell receptor (beta chain) was sequenced in a study of blood T cell repertoires in COVID-19. The overall study: Nucleic acid was either cDNA or gDNA, and it came from T cells, B-cell-depleted T cells, or PBMCs.

Participants reported their clinical history, and cohort assignment relied on those reports. Trimming took 3 bases from V and 9 from J, leaving 14 bases between them. CDR1 is SNHLY, CDR2 FYNNEI, per germline. The CDR3 has 13 residues. In the original workflow: It was from reference gene primer amplification that nucleated cell counts were estimated. Sequenced by immunoSEQ multiplex PCR; TCRdb stores in-frame clones only, minus some. V, J and clone size are those of that table, while D and trimming were read from the DNA. Altogether roughly 160,000 clones are present, under 85% being singletons, with the ten largest covering less than 15%.

V usage is TRBV2 and J usage is TRBJ2-5; the D gene is possibly TRBD1 (5 bases). The sequence was obtained from a man aged 50-59 years who had recovered from COVID-19. The sample comprised PBMCs or T cells enriched from blood (not recorded which). CDR3 sequence: CASSDQGPGAQYF. CDR3 nucleotides: TGTGCCAGCAGTGACCAGGGTCCCGGAGCCCAGTACTTC.